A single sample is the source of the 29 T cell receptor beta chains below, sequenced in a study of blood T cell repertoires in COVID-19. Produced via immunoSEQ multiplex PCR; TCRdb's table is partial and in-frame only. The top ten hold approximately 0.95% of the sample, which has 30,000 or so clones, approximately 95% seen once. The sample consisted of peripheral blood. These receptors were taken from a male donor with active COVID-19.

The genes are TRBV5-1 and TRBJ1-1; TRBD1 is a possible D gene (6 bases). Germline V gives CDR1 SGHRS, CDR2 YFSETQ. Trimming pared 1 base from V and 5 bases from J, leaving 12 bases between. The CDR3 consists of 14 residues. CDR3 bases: TGCGCCAGCAGCTTGACAGGGTGGGAAACTGAAGCTTTCTTT. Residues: CASSLTGWETEAFF.

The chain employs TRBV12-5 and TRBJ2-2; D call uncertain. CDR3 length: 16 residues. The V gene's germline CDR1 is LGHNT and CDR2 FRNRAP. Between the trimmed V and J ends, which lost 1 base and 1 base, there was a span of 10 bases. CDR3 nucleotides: TGTGCTAGTGGTTTGGGTACGGCAGGGAACACCGGGGAGCTGTTTTTT. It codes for CASGLGTAGNTGELFF.

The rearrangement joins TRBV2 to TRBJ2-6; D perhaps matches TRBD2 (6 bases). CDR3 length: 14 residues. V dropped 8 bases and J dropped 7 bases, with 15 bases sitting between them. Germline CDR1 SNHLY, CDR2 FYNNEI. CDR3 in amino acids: CASRVRGGANVLTF. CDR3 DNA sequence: TGTGCCAGCCGTGTGCGGGGTGGAGCCAACGTCCTGACTTTC.

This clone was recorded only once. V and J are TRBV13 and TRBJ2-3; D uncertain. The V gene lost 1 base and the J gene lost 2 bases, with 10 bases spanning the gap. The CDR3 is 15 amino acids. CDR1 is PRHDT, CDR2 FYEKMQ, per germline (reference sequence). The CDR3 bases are TGTGCCAGCAGCTTAGTCGGCGGATTCACAGATACGCAGTATTTT. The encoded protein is CASSLVGGFTDTQYF.

CDR3 region: CASLGNRRGNPYEQYF. As DNA, the CDR3 is TGTGCCAGCCTTGGAAACCGGAGGGGTAACCCCTACGAGCAGTACTTC. The V and J genes are TRBV27 and TRBJ2-7; weak D call: TRBD2 (6 bases). V lost 8 bases, J lost 2 bases, and 22 bases lay in between. Germline lookup yields CDR1 MNHEY and CDR2 SMNVEV (reference sequence). This CDR3 is 16 amino acids long.

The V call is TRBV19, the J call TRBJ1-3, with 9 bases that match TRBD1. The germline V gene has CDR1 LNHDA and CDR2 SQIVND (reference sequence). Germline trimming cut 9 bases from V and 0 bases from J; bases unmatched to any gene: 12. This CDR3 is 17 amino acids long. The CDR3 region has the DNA TGTGCCAGCGGACAGGGGTCTTTCCTAAGCTCTGGAAACACCATATATTTT. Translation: CASGQGSFLSSGNTIYF.

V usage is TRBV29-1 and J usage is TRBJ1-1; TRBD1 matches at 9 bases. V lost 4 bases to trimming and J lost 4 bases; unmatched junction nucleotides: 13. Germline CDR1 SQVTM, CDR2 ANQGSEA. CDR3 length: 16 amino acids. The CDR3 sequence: CSVGPGQGGAGTEAFF. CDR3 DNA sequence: TGCAGCGTTGGTCCGGGACAGGGTGGAGCGGGCACTGAAGCTTTCTTT. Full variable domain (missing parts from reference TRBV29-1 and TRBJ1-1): SAVISQKPSRDICQRGTSLTIQCQVDSQVTMMFWYRQQPGQSLTLIATANQGSEATYESGFVIDKFPISRPNLTFSTLTVSNMSPEDSSIYLCSVGPGQGGAGTEAFFGQGTRLTVV.

DNA for the CDR3: TGTGCCAGCAGGCGGGGGGACTCCTACAATGAGCAGTTCTTC. Encoded protein: CASRRGDSYNEQFF. This rearrangement joins TRBV7-2 to TRBJ2-1, with 8 bases lining up with TRBD2. V lost 6 bases to trimming and J lost 0 bases; unmatched junction nucleotides: 1. The CDR3 runs to 14 residues. Germline assignment: CDR1 SGHTA and CDR2 FQGNSA.

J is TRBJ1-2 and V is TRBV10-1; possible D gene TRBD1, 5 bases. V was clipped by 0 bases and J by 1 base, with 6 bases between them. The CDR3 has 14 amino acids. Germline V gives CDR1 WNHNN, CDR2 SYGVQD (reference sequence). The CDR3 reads CASSESDSNYGYTF. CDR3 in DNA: TGCGCCAGCAGTGAGTCAGACAGTAACTATGGCTACACCTTC.

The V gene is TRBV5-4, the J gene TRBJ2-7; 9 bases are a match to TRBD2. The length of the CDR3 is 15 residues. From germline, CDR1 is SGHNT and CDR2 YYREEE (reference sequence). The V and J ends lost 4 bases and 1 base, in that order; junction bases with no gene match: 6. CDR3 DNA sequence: TGTGCCAGCAGCAAACCTAGCGGGGCGTCCTACGAGCAGTACTTC. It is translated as CASSKPSGASYEQYF. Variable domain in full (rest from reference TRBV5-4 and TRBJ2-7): ETGVTQSPTHLIKTRGQQVTLRCSSQSGHNTVSWYQQALGQGPQFIFQYYREEENGRGNFPPRFSGLQFPNYSSELNVNALELDDSALYLCASSKPSGASYEQYFGPGTRLTVT.

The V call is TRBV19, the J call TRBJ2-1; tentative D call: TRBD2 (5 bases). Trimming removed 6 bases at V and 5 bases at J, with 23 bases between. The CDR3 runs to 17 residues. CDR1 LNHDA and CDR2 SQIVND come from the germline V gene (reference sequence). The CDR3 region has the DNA TGTGCCAGTAGCTCCACCCTCACCCAGCTAGCCCACAATGAGCAGTTCTTC. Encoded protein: CASSSTLTQLAHNEQFF. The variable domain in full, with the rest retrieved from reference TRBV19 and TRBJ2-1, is DGGITQSPKYLFRKEGQNVTLSCEQNLNHDAMYWYRQDPGQGLRLIYYSQIVNDFQKGDIAEGYSVSREKKESFPLTVTSAQKNPTAFYLCASSSTLTQLAHNEQFFGPGTRLTVL.

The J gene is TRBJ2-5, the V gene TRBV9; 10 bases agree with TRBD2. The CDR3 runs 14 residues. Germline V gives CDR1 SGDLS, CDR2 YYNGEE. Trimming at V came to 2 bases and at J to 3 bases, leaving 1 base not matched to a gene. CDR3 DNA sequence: TGTGCCAGCAGCGTCCTAGCGGGGGAAGAGACCCAGTACTTC. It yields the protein CASSVLAGEETQYF.

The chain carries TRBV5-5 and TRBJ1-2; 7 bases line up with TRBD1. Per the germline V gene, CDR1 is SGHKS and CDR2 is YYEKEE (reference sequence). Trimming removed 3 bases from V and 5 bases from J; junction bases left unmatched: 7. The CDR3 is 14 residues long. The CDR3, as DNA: TGTGCCAGCAGCTCTACAGGGGAAGGGTATGGCTACACCTTC. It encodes CASSSTGEGYGYTF.

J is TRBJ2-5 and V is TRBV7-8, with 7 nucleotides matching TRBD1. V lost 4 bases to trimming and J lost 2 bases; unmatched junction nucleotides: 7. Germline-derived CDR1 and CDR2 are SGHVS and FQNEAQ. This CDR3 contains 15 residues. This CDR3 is CASSSYQGEQETQYF. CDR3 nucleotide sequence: TGTGCCAGCAGCTCGTACCAGGGGGAACAAGAGACCCAGTACTTC.

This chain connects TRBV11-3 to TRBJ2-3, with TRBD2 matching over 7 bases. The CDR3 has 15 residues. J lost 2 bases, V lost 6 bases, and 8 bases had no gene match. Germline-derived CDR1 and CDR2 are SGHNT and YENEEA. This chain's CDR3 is CASRYQGLPTDTQYF. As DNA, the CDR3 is TGTGCCAGCAGATACCAGGGACTACCCACAGATACGCAGTATTTT.

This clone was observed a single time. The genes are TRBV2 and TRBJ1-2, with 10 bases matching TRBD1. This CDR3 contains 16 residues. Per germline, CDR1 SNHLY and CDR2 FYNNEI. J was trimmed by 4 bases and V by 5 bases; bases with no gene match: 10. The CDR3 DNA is TGTGCCAGCAGTCCCTCCGGGACAGGGGTCGGCTATGGCTACACCTTC. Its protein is CASSPSGTGVGYGYTF.

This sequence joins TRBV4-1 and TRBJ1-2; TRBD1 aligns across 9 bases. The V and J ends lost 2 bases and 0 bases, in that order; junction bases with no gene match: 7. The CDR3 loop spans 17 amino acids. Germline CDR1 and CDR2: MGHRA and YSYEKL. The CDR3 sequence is CASSQSDRGTTNYGYTF. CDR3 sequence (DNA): TGCGCCAGCAGCCAATCGGACAGGGGAACGACTAACTATGGCTACACCTTC.

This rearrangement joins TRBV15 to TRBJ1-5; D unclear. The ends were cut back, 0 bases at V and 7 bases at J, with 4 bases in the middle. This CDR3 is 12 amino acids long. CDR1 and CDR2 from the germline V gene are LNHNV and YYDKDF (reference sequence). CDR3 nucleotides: TGTGCCACCAGCAGAGATCAACAGCCCCAGCATTTT. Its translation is CATSRDQQPQHF.

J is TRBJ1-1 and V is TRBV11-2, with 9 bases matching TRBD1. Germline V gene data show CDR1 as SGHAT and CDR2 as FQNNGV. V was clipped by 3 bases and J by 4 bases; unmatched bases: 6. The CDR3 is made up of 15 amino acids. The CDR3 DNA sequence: TGTGCCAGCAGCTTCACCGGACAGGGGTTCACTGAAGCTTTCTTT. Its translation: CASSFTGQGFTEAFF.

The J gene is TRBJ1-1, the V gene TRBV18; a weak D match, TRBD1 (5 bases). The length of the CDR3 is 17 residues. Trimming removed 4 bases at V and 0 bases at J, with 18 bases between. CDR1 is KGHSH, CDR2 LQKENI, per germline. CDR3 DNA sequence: TGTGCCAGCTCACTTCGCCAGGGAAGATTAATGAACACTGAAGCTTTCTTT. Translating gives CASSLRQGRLMNTEAFF.

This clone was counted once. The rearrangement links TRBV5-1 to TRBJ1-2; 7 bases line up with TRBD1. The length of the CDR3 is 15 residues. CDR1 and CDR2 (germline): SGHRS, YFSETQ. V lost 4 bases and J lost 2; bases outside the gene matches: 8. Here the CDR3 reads CASSIRGRGNYGYTF. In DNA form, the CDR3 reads TGCGCCAGCAGCATTAGGGGGCGCGGGAACTATGGCTACACCTTC.

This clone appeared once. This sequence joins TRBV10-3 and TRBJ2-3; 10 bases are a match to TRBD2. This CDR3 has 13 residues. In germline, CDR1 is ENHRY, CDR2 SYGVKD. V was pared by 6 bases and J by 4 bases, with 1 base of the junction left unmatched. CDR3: CAIRAGGPDTQYF. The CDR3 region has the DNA TGTGCCATCAGAGCGGGGGGGCCAGATACGCAGTATTTT.

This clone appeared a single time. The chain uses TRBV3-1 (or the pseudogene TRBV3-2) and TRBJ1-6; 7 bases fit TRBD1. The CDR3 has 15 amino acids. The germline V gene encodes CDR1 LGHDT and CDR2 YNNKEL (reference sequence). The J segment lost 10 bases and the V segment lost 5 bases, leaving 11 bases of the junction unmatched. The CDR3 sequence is CASSYATGSGSPLHF. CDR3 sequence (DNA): TGTGCCAGCAGCTATGCGACAGGGTCGGGATCACCCCTCCACTTT.

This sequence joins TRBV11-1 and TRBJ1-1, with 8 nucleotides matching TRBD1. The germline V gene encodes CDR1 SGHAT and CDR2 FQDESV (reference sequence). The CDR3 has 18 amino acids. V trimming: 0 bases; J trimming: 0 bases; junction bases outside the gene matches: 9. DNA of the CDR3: TGTGCCAGCAGCTTAGCTCGACGCAAGGACAGGGTGAACACTGAAGCTTTCTTT. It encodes CASSLARRKDRVNTEAFF. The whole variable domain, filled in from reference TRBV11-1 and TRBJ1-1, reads EAEVAQSPRYKITEKSQAVAFWCDPISGHATLYWYRQILGQGPELLVQFQDESVVDDSQLPKDRFSAERLKGVDSTLKIQPAELGDSAMYLCASSLARRKDRVNTEAFFGQGTRLTVV.

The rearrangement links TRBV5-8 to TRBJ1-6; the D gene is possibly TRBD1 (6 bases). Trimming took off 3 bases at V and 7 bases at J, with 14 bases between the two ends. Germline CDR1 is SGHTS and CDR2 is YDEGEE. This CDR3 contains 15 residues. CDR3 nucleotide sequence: TGTGCCAGCAGCTCTCTACAGGGCGTCAATTCACCCCTCCACTTT. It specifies CASSSLQGVNSPLHF.

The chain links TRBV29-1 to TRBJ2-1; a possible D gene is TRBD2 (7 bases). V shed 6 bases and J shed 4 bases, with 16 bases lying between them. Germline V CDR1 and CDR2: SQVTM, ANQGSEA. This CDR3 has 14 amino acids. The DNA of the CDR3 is TGCAGCGTGGCCGCCGGGGGGCTTTACAATGAGCAGTTCTTC. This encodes CSVAAGGLYNEQFF.

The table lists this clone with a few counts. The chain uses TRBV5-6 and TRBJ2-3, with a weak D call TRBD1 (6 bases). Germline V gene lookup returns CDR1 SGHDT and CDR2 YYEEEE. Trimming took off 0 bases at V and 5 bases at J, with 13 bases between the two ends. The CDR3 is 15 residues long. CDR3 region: CASSLDRDIGDTQYF. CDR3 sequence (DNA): TGTGCCAGCAGCTTGGACAGGGACATTGGAGATACGCAGTATTTT.

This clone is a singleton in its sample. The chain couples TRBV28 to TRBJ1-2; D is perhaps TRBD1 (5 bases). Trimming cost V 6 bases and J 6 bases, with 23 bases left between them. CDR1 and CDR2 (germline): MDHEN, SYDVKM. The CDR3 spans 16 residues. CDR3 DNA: TGTGCCAGCAGCCGGGACGGCCGTCGGGGGAGAGATGGCTACACCTTC. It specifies CASSRDGRRGRDGYTF.

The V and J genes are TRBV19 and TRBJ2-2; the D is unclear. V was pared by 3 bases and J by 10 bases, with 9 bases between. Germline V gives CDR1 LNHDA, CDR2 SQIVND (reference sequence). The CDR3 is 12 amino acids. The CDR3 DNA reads TGTGCCAGTAGTATTGCGGTGGCGGAGCTGTTTTTT. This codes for CASSIAVAELFF.